This TCR beta chain appears in the sequencing data of a study of blood T cell repertoires in COVID-19. Study at large: T cells, B-cell-depleted T cells, or PBMCs supplied cDNA or gDNA.

Generated by immunoSEQ multiplex PCR, the TCRdb table keeps only in-frame clones and is missing some. The table lists around 74,000 clones, about nine tenths of them singletons. J gave up 6 bases and V 1 base, and 3 bases lay outside the gene matches. Germline CDR1 is SGHNT and CDR2 is YYREEE (reference sequence). The CDR3 is made up of 16 amino acids. This TCR was sampled from an elderly woman with active or convalescent COVID-19. The specimen was peripheral blood. This chain uses TRBV5-4 with TRBJ2-2; TRBD2 matches at 13 bases. Written as DNA, the CDR3 is TGTGCCAGCAGCTTGTTCGGGACTAGCGGGGCCGGGGAGCTGTTTTTT. It specifies CASSLFGTSGAGELFF.